The 13 T cell receptor beta chains presented below share a single source sample, sequenced in a study of shared clonotypes between healthy human individuals. Repertoires were generated with immunoSEQ multiplex PCR, while TCRdb's copy carries only in-frame clones and drops some. The table lists hundreds of thousands of clones, approximately 96% of them singletons. The sample was memory CD8+ T cells sorted from blood. Subset specified: CD45RO+ cells pooled with CCR7-negative TemRA cells. Receptors originate from a man aged 25 to 40 in good health.

The rearrangement uses TRBV9 and TRBJ2-3, with 7 bases lining up with TRBD2. The CDR3 spans 16 residues. V lost 0 bases and J lost 4; bases outside the gene matches: 8. The germline V gene has CDR1 SGDLS and CDR2 YYNGEE. As DNA, the CDR3 is TGTGCCAGCAGCGTAGCTTGGCGGGAGACCCCAGATACGCAGTATTTT. Protein product: CASSVAWRETPDTQYF.

This clone was seen just once. The chain recombines TRBV11-2 with TRBJ2-5, with 8 nucleotides matching TRBD2. V gave up 7 bases and J gave up 1 base; unmatched junction bases: 5. Germline V lookup: CDR1 SGHAT, CDR2 FQNNGV. This CDR3 has 14 amino acids. CDR3 region: CASMDGRVQETQYF. CDR3 bases: TGTGCCAGCATGGACGGGAGGGTCCAAGAGACCCAGTACTTC. Complete variable domain (other parts from reference TRBV11-2 and TRBJ2-5): EAGVAQSPRYKIIEKRQSVAFWCNPISGHATLYWYQQILGQGPKLLIQFQNNGVVDDSQLPKDRFSAERLKGVDSTLKIQPAKLEDSAVYLCASMDGRVQETQYFGPGTRLLVL.

This chain uses TRBV7-9 with TRBJ1-6; 10 positions agree with TRBD1. V dropped 4 bases and J dropped 4; count of bases not matched to a gene: 4. The germline V gene has CDR1 SEHNR and CDR2 FQNEAQ (reference sequence). The CDR3 runs to 16 residues. CDR3 in amino acids: CASSSDRGTYNSPLHF. The CDR3 coding sequence is TGTGCCAGCAGCTCGGACAGGGGGACTTATAATTCACCCCTCCACTTT.

The gene calls are TRBV6-5 and TRBJ2-7; 10 bases line up with TRBD2. CDR1 and CDR2 (germline): MNHEY, SVGAGI. V was clipped by 6 bases and J by 3 bases; unmatched bases: 8. There are 15 residues in the CDR3. CDR3 sequence reads: CASRARTSGIYEQYF. The CDR3 nucleotides are TGTGCCAGCAGGGCGCGGACTAGCGGAATCTACGAGCAGTACTTC.

The rearrangement links TRBV20-1 to TRBJ1-1; TRBD1 matches 7 bases. The CDR3 loop spans 11 amino acids. The germline gives CDR1 DFQATT, CDR2 SNEGSKA (reference sequence). This CDR3 reads CRSGGGTEAFF. As DNA, the CDR3 is TGCAGGTCAGGGGGAGGGACTGAAGCTTTCTTT.

This chain connects TRBV9 to TRBJ1-1, with D hard to call. The CDR3 covers 15 residues. The V gene lost 1 base and the J gene lost 2 bases, with 12 bases spanning the gap. Germline V CDR1 and CDR2: SGDLS, YYNGEE. As DNA, the CDR3 is TGTGCCAGCAGCGTATCGACTGCCCTTAACACTGAAGCTTTCTTT. It is translated as CASSVSTALNTEAFF.

A single count supports this clone. The rearrangement joins TRBV5-4 to TRBJ1-4; TRBD1 might be the D (5 bases). This CDR3 has 14 residues. Deletions cut 4 bases from V and 8 bases from J, with 15 bases between. Germline values: CDR1 SGHNT, CDR2 YYREEE (reference sequence). In nucleotides, the CDR3 is TGTGCCAGCAGCGTTCCGGGACCTTCCGAAAAACTGTTTTTT. Protein sequence: CASSVPGPSEKLFF. Combining the CDR3 with reference TRBV5-4 and TRBJ1-4 gives the whole variable domain ETGVTQSPTHLIKTRGQQVTLRCSSQSGHNTVSWYQQALGQGPQFIFQYYREEENGRGNFPPRFSGLQFPNYSSELNVNALELDDSALYLCASSVPGPSEKLFFGSGTQLSVL.

The V gene is TRBV7-9, the J gene TRBJ1-2; TRBD1 is a possible D gene (6 bases). The germline V and J ends were trimmed by 0 bases and 6 bases, with 14 bases remaining between them. The length of the CDR3 is 15 residues. The V gene's germline CDR1 is SEHNR and CDR2 FQNEAQ (reference sequence). CDR3 protein: CASSLAGGYEHGYTF. In DNA form, the CDR3 reads TGTGCCAGCAGCTTAGCCGGGGGCTACGAGCATGGCTACACCTTC.

The chain recombines TRBV19 with TRBJ2-4; the match to TRBD1 covers 7 bases. The CDR3 totals 19 residues. Trimming removed 5 bases from V and 2 bases from J; junction bases left unmatched: 18. Per the germline V gene, CDR1 is LNHDA and CDR2 is SQIVND (reference sequence). CDR3 nucleotides: TGTGCCAGTAGTCCTAGCCGAGGGACCGACAGGGATCCCAAAAACATTCAGTACTTC. Amino acids: CASSPSRGTDRDPKNIQYF.

J is TRBJ1-1 and V is TRBV30; TRBD1 matches 8 bases. V lost 7 bases to trimming and J lost 1 base; unmatched junction nucleotides: 11. CDR1 and CDR2 from the germline V gene are GTSNPN and SVGIG (reference sequence). CDR3 size: 15 residues. CDR3 nucleotides: TGTGCCTTAGGACAGGGAGAAGGTTGGAACACTGAAGCTTTCTTT. Translation gives CALGQGEGWNTEAFF.

The chain combines TRBV20-1 with TRBJ1-5; D unresolved. There are 11 residues in the CDR3. Germline CDR1 reads DFQATT; CDR2 reads SNEGSKA (reference sequence). Deletions cut 1 base from V and 12 bases from J, with 10 bases between. CDR3 sequence (DNA): TGCAGTGCTAGAGGGCCCGCCGGCCAGCATTTT. Amino acid sequence: CSARGPAGQHF.

The rearrangement links TRBV28 to TRBJ2-2; tentatively, D is TRBD1 (6 bases). Germline assignment: CDR1 MDHEN and CDR2 SYDVKM. The V end lost 4 bases, the J end lost 0 bases, and 12 bases lay between the germline ends. The CDR3 runs to 16 residues. The CDR3 DNA reads as TGTGCCAGCAGTTCACCGGACAGAGCGAACACCGGGGAGCTGTTTTTT. Translation gives CASSSPDRANTGELFF.

This sequence joins TRBV5-4 and TRBJ2-7; tentatively, D is TRBD1 or TRBD2 (5 bases each). The V and J ends lost 1 base and 6 bases respectively, with 20 bases between them. The length of the CDR3 is 16 residues. Germline CDR1 and CDR2: SGHNT and YYREEE (reference sequence). The CDR3 region is CASSLFSGTGDAEQYF. For the CDR3, the DNA is TGTGCCAGCAGCTTGTTTTCGGGGACCGGCGACGCCGAGCAGTACTTC. Variable domain in full (rest from reference TRBV5-4 and TRBJ2-7): ETGVTQSPTHLIKTRGQQVTLRCSSQSGHNTVSWYQQALGQGPQFIFQYYREEENGRGNFPPRFSGLQFPNYSSELNVNALELDDSALYLCASSLFSGTGDAEQYFGPGTRLTVT.